This entry concerns a single T cell receptor beta chain. This sample is drawn from a study of blood T cell repertoires in COVID-19. As for the study in general: Some COVID-19 samples were acute and others convalescent; all came from the United States, Italy and Spain. The analysed material was cDNA or gDNA that came from T cells, B-cell-depleted T cells, or PBMCs.

The germline gives CDR1 KGHDR, CDR2 SFDVKD. J gave up 4 bases and V 2 bases, and 9 bases lay outside the gene matches. The CDR3 spans 17 residues. As processed by the authors: Counts of nucleated cells, estimated from reference gene primer amplification, were obtained. Profiling relied on immunoSEQ multiplex PCR, and the TCRdb table lists in-frame clones only, not all of them. V and J calls and clone size are given by that table; D and trimming were obtained from the DNA. The profile covers more than 100,000 clones, with 87% appearing a single time and roughly 29% taken by the ten largest. The sample taken for sequencing was peripheral blood. This rearrangement joins TRBV24-1 to TRBJ2-5; TRBD2 matches 10 bases. The origin of this receptor is a woman between 70 and 85 years old with acute or convalescent COVID-19. CDR3 sequence: CATSDSGAGGRRETQYF. The DNA for the CDR3 is TGTGCCACCAGTGATTCCGGAGCGGGGGGGCGCAGAGAGACCCAGTACTTC.